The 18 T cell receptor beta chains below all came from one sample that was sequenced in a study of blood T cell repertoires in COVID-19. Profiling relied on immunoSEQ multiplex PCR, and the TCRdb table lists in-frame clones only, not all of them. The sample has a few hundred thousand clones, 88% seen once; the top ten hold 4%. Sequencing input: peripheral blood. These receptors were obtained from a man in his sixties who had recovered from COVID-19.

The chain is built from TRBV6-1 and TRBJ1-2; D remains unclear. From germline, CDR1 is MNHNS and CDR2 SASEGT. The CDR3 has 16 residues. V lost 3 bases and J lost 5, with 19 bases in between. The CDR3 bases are TGTGCCAGCAGTGAGAGGGCTGGGCCAACGATTTATGGCTACACCTTC. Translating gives CASSERAGPTIYGYTF.

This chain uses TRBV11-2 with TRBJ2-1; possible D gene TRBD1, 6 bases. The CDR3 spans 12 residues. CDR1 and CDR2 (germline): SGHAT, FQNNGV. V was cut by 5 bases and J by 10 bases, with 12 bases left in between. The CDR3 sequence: CASSLQGWEQFF. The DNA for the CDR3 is TGTGCCAGCAGCCTACAGGGTTGGGAGCAGTTCTTC.

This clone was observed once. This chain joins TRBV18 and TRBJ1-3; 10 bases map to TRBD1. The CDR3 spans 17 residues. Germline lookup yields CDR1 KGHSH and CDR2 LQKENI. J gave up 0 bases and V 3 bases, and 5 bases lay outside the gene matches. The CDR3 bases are TGTGCCAGCTCACCTTTAGGGACAGGGGACTCTGGAAACACCATATATTTT. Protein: CASSPLGTGDSGNTIYF.

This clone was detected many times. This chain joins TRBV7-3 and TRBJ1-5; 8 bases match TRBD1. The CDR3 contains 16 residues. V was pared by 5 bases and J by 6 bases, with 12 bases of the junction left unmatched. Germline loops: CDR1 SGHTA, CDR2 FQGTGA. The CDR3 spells CASSPRTGRGFQPQHF. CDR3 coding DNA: TGTGCCAGCAGCCCTAGGACAGGGCGGGGATTTCAGCCCCAGCATTTT.

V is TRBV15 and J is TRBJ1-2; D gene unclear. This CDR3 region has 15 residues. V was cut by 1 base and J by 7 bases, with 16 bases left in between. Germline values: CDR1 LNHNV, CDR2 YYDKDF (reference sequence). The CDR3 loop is CATSRVGQVMVGYTF. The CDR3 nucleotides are TGTGCCACCAGCAGAGTTGGGCAGGTTATGGTTGGCTACACCTTC.

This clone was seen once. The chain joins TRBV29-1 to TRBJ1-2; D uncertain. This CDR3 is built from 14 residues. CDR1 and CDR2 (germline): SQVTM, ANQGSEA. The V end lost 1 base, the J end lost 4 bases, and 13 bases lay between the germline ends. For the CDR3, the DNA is TGCAGCGTTGAAGGTTCCTTGGAGAGCTATGGCTACACCTTC. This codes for CSVEGSLESYGYTF.

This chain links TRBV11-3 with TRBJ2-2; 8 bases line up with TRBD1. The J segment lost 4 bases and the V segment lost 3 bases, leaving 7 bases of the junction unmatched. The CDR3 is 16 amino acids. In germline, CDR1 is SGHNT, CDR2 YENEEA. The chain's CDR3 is CASSLDGTGATGELFF. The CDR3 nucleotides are TGTGCCAGCAGCTTGGACGGGACAGGAGCCACCGGGGAGCTGTTTTTT.

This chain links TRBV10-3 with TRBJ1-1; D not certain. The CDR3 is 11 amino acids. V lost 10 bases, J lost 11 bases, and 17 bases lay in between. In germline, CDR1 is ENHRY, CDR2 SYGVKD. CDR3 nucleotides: TGTGCCAGCAAATCGGGAGGGTCGGCTTTCTTT. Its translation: CASKSGGSAFF.

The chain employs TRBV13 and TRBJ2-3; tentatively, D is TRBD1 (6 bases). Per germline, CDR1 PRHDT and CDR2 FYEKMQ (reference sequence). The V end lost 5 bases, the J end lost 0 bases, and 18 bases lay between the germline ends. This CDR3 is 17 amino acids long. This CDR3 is CASSPLGTGPSTDTQYF. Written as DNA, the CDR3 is TGTGCCAGCAGCCCCCTAGGAACAGGGCCTAGCACAGATACGCAGTATTTT. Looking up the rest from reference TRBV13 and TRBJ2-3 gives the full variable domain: AAGVIQSPRHLIKEKRETATLKCYPIPRHDTVYWYQQGPGQDPQFLISFYEKMQSDKGSIPDRFSAQQFSDYHSELNMSSLELGDSALYFCASSPLGTGPSTDTQYFGPGTRLTVL.

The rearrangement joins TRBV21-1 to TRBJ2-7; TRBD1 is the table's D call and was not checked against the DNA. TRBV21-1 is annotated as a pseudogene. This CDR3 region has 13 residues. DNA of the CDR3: TGTGCCAGCAGCGGGGACAGGTTCTACGAGCAGTACTTC. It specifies CASSGDRFYEQYF.

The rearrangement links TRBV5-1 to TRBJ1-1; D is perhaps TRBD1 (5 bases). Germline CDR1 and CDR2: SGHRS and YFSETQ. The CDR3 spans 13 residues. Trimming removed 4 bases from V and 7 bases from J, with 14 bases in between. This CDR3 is CASSPDWGGEAFF. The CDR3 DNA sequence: TGCGCCAGCAGCCCGGACTGGGGGGGTGAAGCTTTCTTT.

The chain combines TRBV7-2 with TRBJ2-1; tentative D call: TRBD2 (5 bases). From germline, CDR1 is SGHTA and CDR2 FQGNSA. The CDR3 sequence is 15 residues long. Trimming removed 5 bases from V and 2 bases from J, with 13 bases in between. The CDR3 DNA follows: TGTGCCAGCAGCCCCCCGGGGAGTACCTACAATGAGCAGTTCTTC. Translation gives CASSPPGSTYNEQFF.

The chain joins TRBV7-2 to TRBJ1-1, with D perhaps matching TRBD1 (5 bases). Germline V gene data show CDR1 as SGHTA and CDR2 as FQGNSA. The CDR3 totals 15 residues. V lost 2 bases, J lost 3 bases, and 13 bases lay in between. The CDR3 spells CASSLRSGVDTEAFF. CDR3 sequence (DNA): TGTGCCAGCAGCTTAAGGTCGGGGGTTGACACTGAAGCTTTCTTT.

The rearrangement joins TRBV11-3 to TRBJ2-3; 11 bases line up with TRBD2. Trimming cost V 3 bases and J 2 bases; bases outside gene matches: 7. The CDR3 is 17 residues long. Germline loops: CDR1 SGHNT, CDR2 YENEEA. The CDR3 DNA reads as TGTGCCAGCAGCTTTAGCGGGACTAGCGGCCCCACAGATACGCAGTATTTT. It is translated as CASSFSGTSGPTDTQYF.

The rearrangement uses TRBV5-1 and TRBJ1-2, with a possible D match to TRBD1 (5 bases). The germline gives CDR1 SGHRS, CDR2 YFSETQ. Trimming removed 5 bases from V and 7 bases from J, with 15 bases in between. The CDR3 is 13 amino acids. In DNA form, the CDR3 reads TGCGCCAGCAGTGTTGGAGGGGCTGGTGGCTACACCTTC. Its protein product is CASSVGGAGGYTF.

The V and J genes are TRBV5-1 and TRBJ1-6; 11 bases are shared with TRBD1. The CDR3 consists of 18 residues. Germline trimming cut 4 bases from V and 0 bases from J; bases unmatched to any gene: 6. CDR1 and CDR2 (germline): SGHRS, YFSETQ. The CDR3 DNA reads TGCGCCAGCAGCGAACGGACAGGGGGCTACTCCTATAATTCACCCCTCCACTTT. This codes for CASSERTGGYSYNSPLHF.

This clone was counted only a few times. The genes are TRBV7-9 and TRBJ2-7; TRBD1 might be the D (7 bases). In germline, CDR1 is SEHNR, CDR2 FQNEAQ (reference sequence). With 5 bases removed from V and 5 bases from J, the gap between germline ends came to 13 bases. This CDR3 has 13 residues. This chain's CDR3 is CASSPQGGDEQYF. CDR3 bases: TGTGCCAGCAGCCCCCAGGGGGGCGACGAGCAGTACTTC. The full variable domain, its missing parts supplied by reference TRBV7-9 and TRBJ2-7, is DTGVSQNPRHKITKRGQNVTFRCDPISEHNRLYWYRQTLGQGPEFLTYFQNEAQLEKSRLLSDRFSAERPKGSFSTLEIQRTEQGDSAMYLCASSPQGGDEQYFGPGTRLTVT.

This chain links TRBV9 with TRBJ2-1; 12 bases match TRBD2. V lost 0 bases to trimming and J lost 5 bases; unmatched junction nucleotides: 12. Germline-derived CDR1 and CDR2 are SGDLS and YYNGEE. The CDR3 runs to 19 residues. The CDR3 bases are TGTGCCAGCAGCGTAGCTCTCTTTTTGAGACTAGCGGGGGACAATGAGCAGTTCTTC. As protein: CASSVALFLRLAGDNEQFF.